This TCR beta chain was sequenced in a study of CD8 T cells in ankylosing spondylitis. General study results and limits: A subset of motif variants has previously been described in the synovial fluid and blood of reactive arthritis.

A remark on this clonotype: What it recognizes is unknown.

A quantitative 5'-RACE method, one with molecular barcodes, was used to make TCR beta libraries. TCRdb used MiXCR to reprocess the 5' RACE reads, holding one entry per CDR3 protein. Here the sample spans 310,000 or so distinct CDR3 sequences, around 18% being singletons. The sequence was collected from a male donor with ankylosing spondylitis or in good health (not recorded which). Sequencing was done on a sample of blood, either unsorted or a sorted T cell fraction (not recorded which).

The CDR3 DNA sequence: TGTGCCAGCAGCCTGACAGGGAGGTTCTCCTACAATGAGCAGTTCTTC. Protein sequence: CASSLTGRFSYNEQFF. This chain uses TRBV12-3 or TRBV12-4 with TRBJ2-1; possibly TRBD1 for D (7 bases). Trimming removed 6 bases from V and 0 bases from J, with 15 bases in between. The CDR3 runs 16 residues.